Below, 5 T cell receptor beta chains from the same sample are listed, as sequenced in a study of CD8 T cells in Susac syndrome. An input of roughly 0.45 to 1 ug of RNA was subjected to reverse transcription using random hexamers. TCRdb independently ran MiXCR on the immunoSEQ multiplex PCR reads; one entry per CDR3 protein. Of 150,000 to 200,000 distinct CDR3 sequences in the sample, about 95% were seen once. Sequencing used CD4+ T cells from PBMCs. The receptors derive from a human donor in good health.

V usage is TRBV4-2 and J usage is TRBJ2-3; D unresolved. The CDR3 totals 13 residues. The germline V gene encodes CDR1 LGHNA and CDR2 YNFKEQ. Between the trimmed V and J ends, which lost 1 base and 4 bases, there was a span of 6 bases. CDR3 DNA sequence: TGTGCCAGCAGCCAAGGGCTTCCAGATACGCAGTATTTT. Amino acids: CASSQGLPDTQYF.

This clonotype has only one observation. The chain uses TRBV2 and TRBJ2-3; TRBD2 matches at 7 bases. The CDR3 is 14 residues long. Germline loops: CDR1 SNHLY, CDR2 FYNNEI. V gave up 5 bases and J gave up 2 bases; unmatched junction bases: 4. CDR3: CASSSGRHTDTQYF. The CDR3 DNA is TGTGCCAGCAGTTCCGGGAGGCACACAGATACGCAGTATTTT.

This clonotype was seen a single time. J is TRBJ1-1 and V is TRBV2; D unresolved. Germline V gene lookup returns CDR1 SNHLY and CDR2 FYNNEI. The CDR3 runs to 12 residues. Between the trimmed V and J ends, which lost 6 bases and 0 bases, there was a span of 5 bases. CDR3 protein: CASSYMNTEAFF. CDR3 nucleotides: TGTGCCAGCAGCTACATGAACACTGAAGCTTTCTTT.

The chain links TRBV29-1 to TRBJ2-7; 7 bases match TRBD1. V lost 2 bases and J lost 0; bases outside the gene matches: 16. CDR3 length equals 18 residues. The germline CDR1 and CDR2 sequences are SQVTM and ANQGSEA. DNA for the CDR3: TGCAGCGTTGAAATACGGGTCCCGGGACAGACTAACTCCTACGAGCAGTACTTC. The encoded protein is CSVEIRVPGQTNSYEQYF.

The chain combines TRBV5-1 with TRBJ2-7; D is possibly TRBD2 (5 bases). This CDR3 contains 15 residues. V lost 4 bases and J lost 0, with 14 bases in between. Germline V CDR1 and CDR2: SGHRS, YFSETQ. The CDR3 reads CASSPPGVRSYEQYF. The CDR3 region has the DNA TGCGCCAGCAGCCCGCCCGGGGTGCGCTCCTACGAGCAGTACTTC.